Sequencing of this T cell receptor (beta chain) was carried out in a study of shared clonotypes between healthy human individuals. The overall study: Per donor, CD8 memory used one plate, CD8 naive used two, CD4 memory used three and CD4 naive used three.

Findings of the study overall: With a handful of donors compared, about 5.2% of naive CD4 clonotypes were shared.

Germline-derived CDR1 and CDR2 are MDHEN and SYDVKM. The length of the CDR3 is 13 residues. Naive CD4+ cells were CD45RA-selected; the remaining cells were memory. Sequencing used immunoSEQ multiplex PCR; TCRdb keeps in-frame clones, though not all of them. The sample contains hundreds of thousands of clones, over 65% of which appear only once. This clone was counted only a few times. Its cognate antigen is unknown. Mismatch with germline at one junction end may stem from a read error. The source material was memory CD4+ T cells sorted from blood. Documented subset: CD45RA-negative fraction. The chain has TRBV28 and TRBJ1-2; D gene uncertain. The clonotype was recovered from a woman in her 30s in good health. The CDR3 sequence is CASSSAERVEGFF. DNA of the CDR3: TGTGCCAGCAGTTCCGCTGAGAGGGTGGAGGGCTTCTTC.